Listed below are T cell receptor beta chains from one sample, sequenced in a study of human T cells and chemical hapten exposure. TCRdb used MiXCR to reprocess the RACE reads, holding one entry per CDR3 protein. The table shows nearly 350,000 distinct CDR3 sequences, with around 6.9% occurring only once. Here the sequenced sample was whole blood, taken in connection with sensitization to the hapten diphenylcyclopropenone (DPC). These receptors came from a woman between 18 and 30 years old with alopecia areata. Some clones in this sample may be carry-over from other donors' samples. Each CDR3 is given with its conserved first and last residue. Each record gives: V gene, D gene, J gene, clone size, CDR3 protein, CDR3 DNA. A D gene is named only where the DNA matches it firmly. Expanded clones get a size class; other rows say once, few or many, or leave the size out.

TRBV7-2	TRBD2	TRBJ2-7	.	CASSSSTSGAHEQYF	TGTGCCAGCAGCTCGTCAACTAGCGGGGCCCACGAGCAGTACTTC
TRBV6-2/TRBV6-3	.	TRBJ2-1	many	CASSYRSGSSYNEQFF	TGTGCCAGCAGTTACCGATCGGGGTCCTCCTACAATGAGCAGTTCTTC
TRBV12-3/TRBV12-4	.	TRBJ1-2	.	CASSTGYYGYTF	TGTGCCAGCAGTACAGGGTACTATGGCTACACCTTC
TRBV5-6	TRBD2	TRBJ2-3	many	CASSPLTSGGFTDTQYF	TGTGCCAGCAGCCCCTTGACTAGCGGGGGCTTCACAGATACGCAGTATTTT
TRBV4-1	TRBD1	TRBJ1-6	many	CASRGQGAFGSPLHF	TGCGCCAGCAGGGGACAGGGGGCGTTTGGCTCACCCCTCCACTTT
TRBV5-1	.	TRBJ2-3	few	CASSWGLTDTQYF	TGCGCCAGCAGCTGGGGACTGACAGATACGCAGTATTTT
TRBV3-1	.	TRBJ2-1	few	CASSHPGASGTYNEQFF	TGTGCCAGCAGCCATCCGGGGGCCAGTGGTACCTACAATGAGCAGTTCTTC
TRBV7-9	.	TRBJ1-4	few	CASSLDYNEKLFF	TGTGCCAGCAGCTTAGACTATAATGAAAAACTGTTTTTT
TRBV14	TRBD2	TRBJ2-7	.	CASSEGTGGLYEQYF	TGTGCCAGCAGCGAAGGGACGGGGGGACTGTACGAGCAGTACTTC
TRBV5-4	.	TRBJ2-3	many	CASSAGTGRDTDTQYF	TGTGCCAGCAGCGCGGGGACCGGACGGGACACAGATACGCAGTATTTT
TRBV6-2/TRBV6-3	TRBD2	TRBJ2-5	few	CASSSLLWDYQETQYF	TGTGCCAGCTCCTCACTTCTGTGGGACTATCAAGAGACCCAGTACTTC
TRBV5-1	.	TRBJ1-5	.	CASSRDALGSNQPQHF	TGCGCCAGCAGCCGGGACGCCCTAGGGAGCAATCAGCCCCAGCATTTT
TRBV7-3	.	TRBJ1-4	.	CASWDPRWAEQNEKLFF	TGTGCCAGCTGGGATCCGAGGTGGGCAGAACAAAATGAAAAACTGTTTTTT
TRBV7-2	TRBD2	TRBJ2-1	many	CASRTSHNEQFF	TGTGCCAGCAGGACTAGCCACAATGAGCAGTTCTTC